These 6 T cell receptor beta chains were all obtained from the same sample, sequenced in a study of blood T cell repertoires in COVID-19. Clones were read by immunoSEQ multiplex PCR, and TCRdb kept only the in-frame ones, dropping some. Altogether 48,000 or so clones are present, approximately 84% being singletons, with the ten largest covering about 3%. The sequencing sample was made of peripheral blood. The source is an elderly woman with COVID-19, enrolled during active disease.

The chain joins TRBV11-2 to TRBJ1-1, with TRBD1 as a possible D gene (5 bases). Germline CDR1 is SGHAT and CDR2 is FQNNGV. The CDR3 runs to 14 residues. Between the trimmed V and J ends, which lost 5 bases and 4 bases, there was a span of 14 bases. The DNA of the CDR3 is TGTGCCAGCAGCCGGGGGGACGTAGGCACTGAAGCTTTCTTT. Translation: CASSRGDVGTEAFF.

The chain couples TRBV20-1 to TRBJ2-4; 7 bases line up with TRBD2. This CDR3 has 15 amino acids. Per the germline V gene, CDR1 is DFQATT and CDR2 is SNEGSKA (reference sequence). V was pared by 3 bases and J by 0 bases, with 5 bases of the junction left unmatched. The CDR3 loop is CSASPGGLAKNIQYF. Written as DNA, the CDR3 is TGCAGTGCTAGTCCGGGAGGTTTAGCCAAAAACATTCAGTACTTC.

This chain connects TRBV12-3 or TRBV12-4 to TRBJ1-1; D gene uncertain. This CDR3 comprises 12 residues. V shed 3 bases and J shed 6 bases, with 8 bases lying between them. CDR3 sequence: CASSFRGPEAFF. The CDR3 DNA follows: TGTGCCAGCAGTTTCCGGGGTCCTGAAGCTTTCTTT.

The chain carries TRBV7-9 and TRBJ1-2, with D unclear. V lost 1 base and J 5 bases, leaving 11 bases between the germline ends. CDR1 and CDR2 (germline): SEHNR, FQNEAQ (reference sequence). This CDR3 spans 14 amino acids. The CDR3 reads CASSLDPGAYGYTF. In nucleotides, the CDR3 is TGTGCCAGCAGCTTAGATCCTGGAGCTTATGGCTACACCTTC.

The chain employs TRBV19 and TRBJ2-1; TRBD2 matches at 10 bases. From germline, CDR1 is LNHDA and CDR2 SQIVND (reference sequence). The CDR3 extends over 15 amino acids. The ends lost 2 bases at V and 8 bases at J; junction bases unmatched: 6. Here the CDR3 reads CASSIQAGGRHEQFF. The CDR3 region has the DNA TGTGCCAGTAGTATACAAGCGGGAGGGAGACATGAGCAGTTCTTC.

This chain links TRBV15 with TRBJ2-7, with a tentative D call TRBD2 (6 bases). This CDR3 spans 13 amino acids. V was clipped by 3 bases and J by 5 bases, with 11 bases between them. Looked up from germline, CDR1 is LNHNV and CDR2 is YYDKDF (reference sequence). CDR3 in amino acids: CATSRWRGDEQYF. The CDR3 DNA follows: TGTGCCACCAGCAGGTGGAGGGGCGACGAGCAGTACTTC.